This T cell receptor beta chain was sequenced in a study of T cell responses to AZD1222 COVID-19 vaccine (dated by TCRdb to the early 2020s). The study in broad terms: A total of under 250 trial participants underwent TCR sequencing, of whom roughly 210 had received two doses of AZD1222 and 26 had received two doses of the MenACWY control vaccine. Trial participants were enrolled by age into 18-55, 56-69 and 70-plus year subgroups, with approximately 150, 28 and 58 TCR-sequenced participants respectively. Broad study findings and their caveats: Because no samples from the day 14 peak response were available, repertoires could be characterized only after the peak T cell response. In the small 56-69-year group, the increase in depth fell short of significance, most likely because of low power. A significant rise in spike-specific TCR breadth and depth was observed after two AZD1222 doses relative to day 0 and relative to MenACWY recipients. Reportedly, almost half of the unique spike-specific TCRs recognized epitopes lying outside the regions that are mutated in the B.1.351 and B.1.1.7 variants. Conclusions about previously exposed vaccinees are limited, since just five to seven AZD1222 recipients were seropositive for SARS-CoV-2 at baseline. Participants were mostly white British, with more females than males. The authors suggested clonal diversity may have been underestimated. Vaccine-associated CD4 TCRs spanned the whole spike protein, with dominant responses in regions 160-218 and 743-854.

The CDR3 starts with the cysteine, ends with the phenylalanine, and has 12 residues. Of all the DNA, just the CDR3 is kept, 36 bases in frame from base 1. Deletion took 5 bases off V and 1 base off J, with a span of 3 bases between the germline ends. Based on the germline V gene (reference sequence), the CDR1 and CDR2 sequences are MNHEY and SMNVEV. The CDR3 regions of human TCRbeta chains were analyzed by immunosequencing. The original methods were these. TCRs in the repertoires were compared against a reference library of SARS-CoV-2-specific TCRs that had been generated with the MIRA antigen-specificity platform. Breadth was defined as the fraction of unique TCRs that were SARS-CoV-2-associated, and depth was defined as the fraction of total T cells that were SARS-CoV-2-associated. Using the MIRA data, every spike-specific TCR was mapped to the spike region that the TCR reacted to and assigned to either a CD4 or a CD8 class. Log10-transformed breadth and depth values were compared by one-way ANOVA with Sidak's multiple comparisons tests. Entries here come from immuneACCESS through TCRdb and include only in-frame sequences with V and J called. Some clones fail to appear in such tables; in the studies checked, an unresolved V gene covers under half of the shortfall, and the cause of the remainder is unknown. D and trimming come from the DNA, and the V and J calls and clone size come from that table. The sample yields tens of thousands of clones; around 93% were counted once. 25% to 30% of the sample comes from the top ten.

In regard to this clone: Its antigen is still unknown. Per-base quality was not reported, and no clone a single base away is much larger than it.

This specimen's time point label, per the study, means: about 28 days (+/-7) after the second vaccine dose. AZD1222 recipients given second doses at about 4 weeks or at about 12 weeks were pooled, since spike-specific TCR depth and breadth were not found to differ between the two schedules. Samples from vaccinated people were obtained from the UK trials COV001 and COV002, which included a single-blind randomized controlled phase 2/3 trial of AZD1222 (ChAdOx1 nCoV-19) in healthy adults. For TCRbeta chain sequencing, PBMC samples were collected from trial participants at day 0 and at day 28 after the second dose.

The source is an adult who received the AZD1222 COVID-19 vaccine. In this chain, TRBV27 is recombined with TRBJ1-5; no confident D gene assignment can be made. The source was peripheral blood, collected 28 days after the second AZD1222 dose. The DNA sequence reads TGTGCCAGCAGTCAGAGCAATCAGCCCCAGCATTTT. This codes for CASSQSNQPQHF.